A few counts support the clone carrying this T cell receptor (beta chain). For the second PCR, which ran for about 6 to 11 cycles, a sample-barcoded 5' primer and a J-beta primer mix were used. TCRdb re-called the 5' RACE reads through MiXCR, storing one row per CDR3 protein. The profile covers around 800,000 distinct CDR3 sequences, with 20% to 30% appearing a single time and about 2.9% taken by the ten largest. The sample originates from a study of blood T cells in healthy people across ages. The draw of peripheral blood yielded around 9.6 milliliters from each donor. Extractions gave at least 6 micrograms of total RNA per sample. Germline CDR1 MNHEY, CDR2 SMNVEV (reference sequence). The CDR3 contains 15 residues. The sample was also linked to a second study, of T cells of mothers and their children.

This chain connects TRBV27 to TRBJ2-1; 7 bases map to TRBD1. The J call may not be correct, given that the DNA end is closer to TRBJ2-7. This TCR derives from a boy younger than 18 in good health. Material: blood. Here the CDR3 DNA reads TGTGCCAGCAGCCCATGGACCGGGACAGCGTACGAGCAGTACTTC. As protein: CASSPWTGTAYEQYF.